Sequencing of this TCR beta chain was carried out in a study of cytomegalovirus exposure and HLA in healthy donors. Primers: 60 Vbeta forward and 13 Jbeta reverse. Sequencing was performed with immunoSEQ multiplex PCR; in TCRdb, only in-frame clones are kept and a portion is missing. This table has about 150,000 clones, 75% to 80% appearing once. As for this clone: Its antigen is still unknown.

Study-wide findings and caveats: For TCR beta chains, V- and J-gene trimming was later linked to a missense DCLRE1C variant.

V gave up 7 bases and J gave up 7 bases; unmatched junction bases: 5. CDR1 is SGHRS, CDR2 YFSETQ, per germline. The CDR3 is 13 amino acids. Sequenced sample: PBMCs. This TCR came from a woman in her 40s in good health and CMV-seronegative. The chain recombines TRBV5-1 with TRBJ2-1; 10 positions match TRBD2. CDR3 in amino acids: CASGAGGLNEQFF. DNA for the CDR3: TGCGCCAGCGGAGCGGGGGGGCTAAATGAGCAGTTCTTC.